Many counts were recorded for the clone carrying this T cell receptor beta chain. Its antigen is not known. Germline loops: CDR1 SGHRS, CDR2 YFSETQ. Trimming left V 2 bases short and J 5 bases short, with 10 bases between. The CDR3 is made up of 14 amino acids. The sample is drawn from a study of T-cell reconstitution after alpha-beta-depleted transplantation in children. General study findings and limits: Counts and diversity of T cells one year after transplant came mostly from newly produced T cells. The origin of alpha-beta T cells about two months after transplant was reportedly several hundred expanded graft clones.

Molecular barcoding with unique molecular identifiers was used for the TCRbeta library. TCRdb independently ran MiXCR on the PCR reads; one entry per CDR3 protein. The sample yields under 300,000 distinct CDR3 sequences, about 9.9% seen once. The source was peripheral blood, collected 180 days after TCRalphabeta/CD19-depleted stem cell transplant. The chain combines TRBV5-1 with TRBJ2-2; no firm D call. The TCR sequence derives from a male patient under 10 years old who had a stem cell transplant for chronic granulomatous disease, so the T cells may come from the graft donor. DNA for the CDR3: TGCGCCAGCAGCTTCGAGAGTTATACCGGGGAGCTGTTTTTT. Protein: CASSFESYTGELFF.